The clone carrying this TCR beta chain was counted between two and nine times. This CDR3 has 15 amino acids. Trimming at V came to 3 bases and at J to 5 bases, leaving 6 bases not matched to a gene. The V gene's germline CDR1 is MNHNS and CDR2 SASEGT. TCRdb used MiXCR to reprocess the 5' RACE reads, holding one entry per CDR3 protein. The sample lists 250,000 to 400,000 distinct CDR3 sequences; roughly an eighth were seen once. These data belong to a study of T-cell memory formation after mild COVID-19. About the research overall: The TCR clusters were mostly specific to one donor.

Sequenced: PBMCs or a T cell subset sorted from them (not recorded which). The J gene is TRBJ1-4, the V gene TRBV6-1; 7 bases map to TRBD1. The sequence was obtained from a man between 18 and 35 years old who had mild COVID-19 (a few samples of this study predate the infection). Cell type and time point are not known. CDR3 amino acids: CASSETGTENEKLFF. Here the CDR3 DNA reads TGTGCCAGCAGTGAGACCGGGACAGAGAATGAAAAACTGTTTTTT.